The 2 T cell receptor beta chains below come from one sample, sequenced in a study of blood T cells in healthy people across ages. With a J-beta primer mix and a sample-barcoded 5' primer, a second PCR ran about 7 to 12 cycles. TCRdb redid the calling of the 5' RACE reads with MiXCR, one entry per CDR3 protein. The data hold some 1,500,000 distinct CDR3 sequences, with about 45% observed a single time. Sequenced material: blood. The receptors shown here come from a woman under 30 in good health.

This clonotype was recorded only once. The gene calls are TRBV7-2 and TRBJ1-1; D is perhaps TRBD1 (6 bases). With 6 bases removed from V and 5 bases from J, the gap between germline ends came to 19 bases. Germline CDR1 reads SGHTA; CDR2 reads FQGNSA. The CDR3 has 15 residues. CDR3 sequence reads: CASRGIQGKGTEAFF. In DNA, the CDR3 is TGTGCCAGCAGGGGTATTCAGGGGAAAGGGACTGAAGCTTTCTTT.

This rearrangement joins TRBV5-1 to TRBJ2-5; TRBD1 or TRBD2 may be the D gene (5 bases each). The CDR3 length is 15 residues. Germline V CDR1 and CDR2: SGHRS, YFSETQ. Trimming stripped 1 base from V and 0 bases from J, with 10 bases between. CDR3 loop: CASSLRGANQETQYF. The CDR3 bases are TGCGCCAGCAGCTTGAGGGGAGCAAACCAAGAGACCCAGTACTTC.